The 20 T cell receptor beta chains below come from one sample, sequenced in a study of T cell repertoires in cytomegalovirus infection. TCRdb analysed the reads with MiXCR anew, one entry per CDR3 protein. The table shows a few hundred thousand distinct CDR3 sequences, with almost 30% occurring only once. No antigens are known for them. The specimen was cultured PBMCs, collected from culture after CMV antigen stimulation. Receptors were obtained from a human donor in good health (CMV status not recorded). Some clones in this sample may be carry-over from other donors' samples.

This chain joins TRBV12-3 or TRBV12-4 and TRBJ2-7, with 14 bases aligning to TRBD2. This CDR3 is built from 15 residues. With 6 bases clipped from V and 6 bases from J, the junction kept 7 bases outside the gene matches. The CDR3 spells CASSRGTSGRGEQYF. Here the CDR3 DNA reads TGTGCCAGCAGCCGGGGGACTAGCGGGAGAGGCGAGCAGTACTTC.

The chain is built from TRBV4-1 and TRBJ1-3, with D unclear. The V gene's germline CDR1 is MGHRA and CDR2 YSYEKL. Trimming stripped 3 bases from V and 2 bases from J, with 11 bases between. This CDR3 comprises 15 residues. CDR3 nucleotide sequence: TGCGCCAGCAGCCAGGGGATACTGGCTGGAAACACCATATATTTT. This sequence encodes CASSQGILAGNTIYF.

CDR3 sequence reads: CASSMGALRSRMNTEAFF. In nucleotides, the CDR3 is TGTGCCAGTAGTATGGGAGCACTACGCAGCCGAATGAACACTGAAGCTTTCTTT. V gene TRBV19 combines with J gene TRBJ1-1, with D hard to call. CDR1 and CDR2 from the germline V gene are LNHDA and SQIVND (reference sequence). V was cut by 3 bases and J by 0 bases, with 20 bases left in between. The CDR3 extends over 18 amino acids.

This clonotype occurred a few times. The chain uses TRBV5-4 and TRBJ2-1; 10 bases align to TRBD1. V lost 1 base and J lost 8; bases outside the gene matches: 3. This CDR3 region has 14 residues. Germline V gene sequence: CDR1 SGHNT, CDR2 YYREEE (reference sequence). In DNA form, the CDR3 reads TGTGCCAGCAGCTTGCGACAGGGGGCTGATGAGCAGTTCTTC. Its translation: CASSLRQGADEQFF.

The chain combines TRBV20-1 with TRBJ2-7, with TRBD1 matching 11 bases. The germline gives CDR1 DFQATT, CDR2 SNEGSKA (reference sequence). The CDR3 length is 13 residues. In DNA form, the CDR3 reads TGCAGCGGGACAGGGGGTGGGTTGGAAGAGCAGTACTTC. This gives the protein CSGTGGGLEEQYF.

The table lists this clonotype with a few counts. V is TRBV2 and J is TRBJ1-2, with D perhaps matching TRBD1 (5 bases). V was shortened by 7 bases and J by 8 bases, with 20 bases between the two germline ends. From germline, CDR1 is SNHLY and CDR2 FYNNEI. The CDR3 extends over 14 amino acids. This chain's CDR3 is CASKAQGAVGGYTF. Written as DNA, the CDR3 is TGTGCCAGCAAGGCACAAGGGGCTGTAGGAGGCTACACCTTC.

This clonotype was detected ten times or more. The chain is built from TRBV7-2 and TRBJ1-1; 7 bases align to TRBD1. The CDR3 has 14 amino acids. Germline trimming cut 2 bases from V and 3 bases from J; bases unmatched to any gene: 3. Germline V CDR1 and CDR2: SGHTA, FQGNSA. The CDR3 DNA follows: TGTGCCAGCAGCTTACGGCAGGGGGACACTGAAGCTTTCTTT. Protein sequence: CASSLRQGDTEAFF.

Many counts were recorded for this clonotype. The chain is built from TRBV20-1 and TRBJ2-7; TRBD2 might be the D (5 bases). Trimming shortened V by 3 bases and J by 5 bases, and 14 bases separated the two germline ends. From germline, CDR1 is DFQATT and CDR2 SNEGSKA (reference sequence). CDR3 length equals 13 residues. The chain's CDR3 is CSASRGIRNEQYF. The DNA of the CDR3 is TGCAGTGCTAGCCGAGGGATTCGAAACGAGCAGTACTTC.

This clonotype was seen many times. The chain couples TRBV19 to TRBJ2-3; tentative D call: TRBD2 (6 bases). This CDR3 is 17 amino acids long. V gave up 0 bases and J gave up 0 bases, with 13 bases separating them. Germline V gene sequence: CDR1 LNHDA, CDR2 SQIVND (reference sequence). CDR3 sequence: CASSIEVSGPSTDTQYF. Written as DNA, the CDR3 is TGTGCCAGTAGTATAGAGGTTAGCGGCCCTAGCACAGATACGCAGTATTTT.

The chain recombines TRBV27 with TRBJ2-1; D may be TRBD2 (5 bases). This CDR3 has 11 amino acids. Trimming removed 8 bases from V and 10 bases from J, with 12 bases in between. Germline values: CDR1 MNHEY, CDR2 SMNVEV (reference sequence). The CDR3 coding sequence is TGTGCCAGCGGGTTGACTAAGGAGCAGTTCTTC. Residues: CASGLTKEQFF.

This clonotype occurred many times. The chain employs TRBV7-6 and TRBJ1-2; TRBD1 agrees at 8 bases. With V trimmed by 1 base and J by 2 bases, 6 bases remained unmatched. This CDR3 contains 16 residues. Per the germline V gene, CDR1 is SGHVS and CDR2 is FNYEAQ. CDR3 in DNA: TGTGCCAGCAGCTTAGGGACAGGGAAGGCCAACTATGGCTACACCTTC. Translation: CASSLGTGKANYGYTF.

The chain carries TRBV19 and TRBJ2-3; TRBD2 agrees at 15 bases. Trimming removed 6 bases from V and 2 bases from J; junction bases left unmatched: 3. The CDR3 length is 16 residues. From germline, CDR1 is LNHDA and CDR2 SQIVND (reference sequence). The CDR3 spells CASSGTSGGTTDTQYF. The CDR3 bases are TGTGCCAGTAGCGGGACTAGCGGGGGGACCACAGATACGCAGTATTTT.

This clonotype was counted a few times. The chain is built from TRBV6-1 and TRBJ2-3; 12 nucleotides match TRBD2. Germline loops: CDR1 MNHNS, CDR2 SASEGT. J was trimmed by 3 bases and V by 6 bases; bases with no gene match: 7. This CDR3 spans 16 amino acids. The CDR3 loop is CASRLTSGGDTDTQYF. Here the CDR3 DNA reads TGTGCCAGCAGACTGACTAGCGGGGGAGATACAGATACGCAGTATTTT.

The chain is built from TRBV3-1 and TRBJ2-5, with unresolved D. The CDR3 runs to 15 residues. V lost 4 bases and J 5 bases, leaving 17 bases between the germline ends. The germline V gene has CDR1 LGHDT and CDR2 YNNKEL (reference sequence). The chain's CDR3 is CASSPPSRMEETQYF. In DNA, the CDR3 is TGTGCCAGCAGCCCCCCTTCGCGGATGGAGGAGACCCAGTACTTC.

The chain joins TRBV12-3 or TRBV12-4 to TRBJ1-2, with 10 bases aligning to TRBD1. The CDR3 is 17 amino acids. V shed 1 base, J shed 6 bases, and the junction held 11 bases outside the gene matches. CDR3 sequence reads: CASSLGTGGSNLHGYTF. The CDR3 DNA reads TGTGCCAGCAGTTTAGGGACAGGGGGAAGTAATTTACATGGCTACACCTTC.

The rearrangement uses TRBV7-6 and TRBJ2-1; 12 bases align to TRBD2. CDR3 length: 18 amino acids. Losses at the gene ends were 1 base for V and 7 bases for J; bases not matched to a gene: 11. Germline V lookup: CDR1 SGHVS, CDR2 FNYEAQ. This chain's CDR3 is CASSLESLLAGGRNEQFF. CDR3 sequence (DNA): TGTGCCAGCAGCTTAGAGTCCTTACTAGCGGGAGGACGGAATGAGCAGTTCTTC.

Details on this clonotype: One base away lies a much larger clone, so this may be a sequencing read error. The genes are TRBV2 and TRBJ1-5; no firm D call. The length of the CDR3 is 14 residues. V was trimmed by 4 bases and J by 5 bases, leaving 12 bases between them. The germline CDR1 and CDR2 sequences are SNHLY and FYNNEI. CDR3 bases: TGTGCCAGCAGTGTCGACGGAGGATATCAGCCCCAGCATTTT. Its protein product is CASSVDGGYQPQHF.

This chain joins TRBV24-1 and TRBJ1-2; 9 bases match TRBD1. Germline CDR1 reads KGHDR; CDR2 reads SFDVKD. With V trimmed by 3 bases and J by 6 bases, 7 bases remained unmatched. This CDR3 region has 15 residues. CDR3 sequence: CATSDPGQGSDGYTF. The CDR3, as DNA: TGTGCCACCAGTGATCCGGGACAGGGATCGGATGGCTACACCTTC.

This chain joins TRBV28 and TRBJ2-1; 8 bases map to TRBD2. CDR1 and CDR2 from the germline V gene are MDHEN and SYDVKM. J lost 8 bases, V lost 6 bases, and 18 bases had no gene match. This CDR3 region has 17 residues. The CDR3 is CASRETGSREGRDEQFF. The CDR3 coding sequence is TGTGCCAGCAGGGAAACAGGGTCCCGGGAGGGCCGCGATGAGCAGTTCTTC.

V is TRBV20-1 and J is TRBJ2-3; 11 bases agree with TRBD2. The CDR3 consists of 15 residues. V lost 3 bases, J lost 3 bases, and 5 bases stayed unmatched. From germline, CDR1 is DFQATT and CDR2 SNEGSKA (reference sequence). CDR3 in amino acids: CSASELAGGTDTQYF. Here the CDR3 DNA reads TGCAGTGCTAGCGAGCTAGCGGGAGGAACAGATACGCAGTATTTT.